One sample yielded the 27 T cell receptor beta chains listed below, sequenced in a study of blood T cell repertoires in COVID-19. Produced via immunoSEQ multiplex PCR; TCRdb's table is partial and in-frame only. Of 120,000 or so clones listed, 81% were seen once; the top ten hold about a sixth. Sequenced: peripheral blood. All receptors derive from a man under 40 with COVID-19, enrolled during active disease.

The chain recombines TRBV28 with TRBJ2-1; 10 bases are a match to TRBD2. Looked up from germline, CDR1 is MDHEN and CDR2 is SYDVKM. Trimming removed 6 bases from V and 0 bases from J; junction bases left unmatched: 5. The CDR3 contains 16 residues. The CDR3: CASSPLAGSSYNEQFF. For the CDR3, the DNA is TGTGCCAGCAGCCCACTAGCGGGAAGCTCCTACAATGAGCAGTTCTTC.

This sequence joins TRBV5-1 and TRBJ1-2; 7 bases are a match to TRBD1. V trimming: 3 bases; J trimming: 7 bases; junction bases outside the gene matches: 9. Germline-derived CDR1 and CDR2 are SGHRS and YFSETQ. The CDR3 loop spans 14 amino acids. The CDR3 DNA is TGCGCCAGCAGCTCCTCAACAGGGGATACTGGCTACACCTTC. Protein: CASSSSTGDTGYTF.

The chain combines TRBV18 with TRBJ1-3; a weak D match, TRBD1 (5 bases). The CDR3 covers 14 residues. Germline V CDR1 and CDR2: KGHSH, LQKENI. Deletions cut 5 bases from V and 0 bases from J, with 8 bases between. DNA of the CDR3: TGTGCCAGCTCAGCCGACAGCTCTGGAAACACCATATATTTT. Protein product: CASSADSSGNTIYF.

The CDR3: CASSLGDRVTEAFF. The CDR3 DNA reads as TGTGCCAGCAGCTTAGGGGACAGGGTCACTGAAGCTTTCTTT. This chain links TRBV7-3 with TRBJ1-1; 9 bases agree with TRBD1. Germline values: CDR1 SGHTA, CDR2 FQGTGA. This CDR3 has 14 residues. V was clipped by 2 bases and J by 4 bases; unmatched bases: 2.

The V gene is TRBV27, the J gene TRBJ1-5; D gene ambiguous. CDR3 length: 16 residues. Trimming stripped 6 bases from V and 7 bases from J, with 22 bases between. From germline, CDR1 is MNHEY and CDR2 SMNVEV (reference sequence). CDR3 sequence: CASSPLESGRGQPQHF. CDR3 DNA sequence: TGTGCCAGCAGCCCACTCGAGTCCGGCCGCGGGCAGCCCCAGCATTTT.

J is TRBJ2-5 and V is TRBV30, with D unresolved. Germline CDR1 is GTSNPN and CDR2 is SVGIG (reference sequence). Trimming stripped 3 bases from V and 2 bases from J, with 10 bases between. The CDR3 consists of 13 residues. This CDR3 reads CAWRAPPQETQYF. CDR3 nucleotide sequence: TGTGCCTGGAGGGCCCCACCTCAAGAGACCCAGTACTTC.

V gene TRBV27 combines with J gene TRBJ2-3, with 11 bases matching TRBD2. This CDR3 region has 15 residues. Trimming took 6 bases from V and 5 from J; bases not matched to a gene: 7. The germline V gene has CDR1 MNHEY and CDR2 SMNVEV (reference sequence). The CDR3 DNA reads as TGTGCCAGCAGCCCGACTAGCGGGATAGTAGATACGCAGTATTTT. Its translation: CASSPTSGIVDTQYF.

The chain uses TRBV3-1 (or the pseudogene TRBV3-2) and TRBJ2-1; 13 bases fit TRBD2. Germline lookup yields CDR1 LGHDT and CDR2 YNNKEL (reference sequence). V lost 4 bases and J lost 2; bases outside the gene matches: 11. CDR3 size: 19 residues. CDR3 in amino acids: CASSPPTSGGLLTYNEQFF. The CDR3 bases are TGTGCCAGCAGCCCACCGACTAGCGGGGGGCTACTTACCTACAATGAGCAGTTCTTC.

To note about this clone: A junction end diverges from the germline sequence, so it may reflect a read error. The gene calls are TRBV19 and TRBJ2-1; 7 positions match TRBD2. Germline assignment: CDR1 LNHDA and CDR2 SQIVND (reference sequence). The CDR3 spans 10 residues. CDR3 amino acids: CAAGGLVRLF. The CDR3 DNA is TGTGCTGCTGGCGGACTAGTTCGGCTCTTC.

The CDR3 DNA is TGTGCCAGCAGTTCCGTTCAGGGTACTTTTGGTGGCTACACCTTC. Encoded protein: CASSSVQGTFGGYTF. The chain carries TRBV6-6 and TRBJ1-2; the D gene is possibly TRBD1 (5 bases). Per the germline V gene, CDR1 is MNHNY and CDR2 is SVGAGI (reference sequence). The germline V and J ends were trimmed by 4 bases and 7 bases, with 19 bases remaining between them. This CDR3 is built from 15 residues.

The CDR3 region has the DNA TGTGCCAGTAGATTGGCGGGCGGTGGTGAGCAGTTCTTC. Protein sequence: CASRLAGGGEQFF. V gene TRBV19 combines with J gene TRBJ2-1, with D perhaps matching TRBD2 (5 bases). Germline CDR1 LNHDA, CDR2 SQIVND (reference sequence). The CDR3 consists of 13 residues. The V end was cut by 6 bases, the J end by 9 bases, with 15 bases between.

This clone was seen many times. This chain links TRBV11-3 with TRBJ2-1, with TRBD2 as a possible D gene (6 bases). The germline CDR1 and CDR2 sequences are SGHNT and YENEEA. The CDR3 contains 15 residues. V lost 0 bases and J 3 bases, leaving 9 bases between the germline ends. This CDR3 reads CASSLEGDFYNEQFF. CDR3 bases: TGTGCCAGCAGCTTAGAAGGGGACTTCTACAATGAGCAGTTCTTC. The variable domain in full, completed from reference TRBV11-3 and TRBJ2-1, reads EAGVVQSPRYKIIEKKQPVAFWCNPISGHNTLYWYLQNLGQGPELLIRYENEEAVDDSQLPKDRFSAERLKGVDSTLKIQPAELGDSAVYLCASSLEGDFYNEQFFGPGTRLTVL.

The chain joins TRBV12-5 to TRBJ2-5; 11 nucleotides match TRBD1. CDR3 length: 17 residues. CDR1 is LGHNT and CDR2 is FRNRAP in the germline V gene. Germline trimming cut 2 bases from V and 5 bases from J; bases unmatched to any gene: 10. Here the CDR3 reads CASGLIGWGQGDETQYF. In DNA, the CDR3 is TGTGCTAGTGGTTTGATCGGTTGGGGACAGGGGGACGAGACCCAGTACTTC.

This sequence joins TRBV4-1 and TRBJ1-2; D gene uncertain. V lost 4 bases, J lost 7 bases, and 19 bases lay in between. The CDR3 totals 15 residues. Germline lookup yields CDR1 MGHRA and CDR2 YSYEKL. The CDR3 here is CASSPHLSLAGGYTF. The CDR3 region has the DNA TGCGCCAGCAGCCCTCATCTTTCCCTTGCGGGTGGCTACACCTTC.

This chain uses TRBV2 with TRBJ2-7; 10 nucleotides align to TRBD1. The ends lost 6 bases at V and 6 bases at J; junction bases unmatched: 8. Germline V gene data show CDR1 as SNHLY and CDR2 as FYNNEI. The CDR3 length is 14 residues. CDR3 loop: CASRPRTGGLEQYF. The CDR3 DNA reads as TGTGCCAGCAGACCAAGGACAGGGGGGCTCGAGCAGTACTTC.

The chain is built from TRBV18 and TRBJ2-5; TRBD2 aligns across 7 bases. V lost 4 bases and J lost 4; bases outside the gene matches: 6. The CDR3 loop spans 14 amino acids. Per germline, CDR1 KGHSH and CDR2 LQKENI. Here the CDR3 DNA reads TGTGCCAGCTCACGCCTGGGAGGGAGAGAGACCCAGTACTTC. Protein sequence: CASSRLGGRETQYF. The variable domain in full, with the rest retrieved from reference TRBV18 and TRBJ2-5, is NAGVMQNPRHLVRRRGQEARLRCSPMKGHSHVYWYRQLPEEGLKFMVYLQKENIIDESGMPKERFSAEFPKEGPSILRIQQVVRGDSAAYFCASSRLGGRETQYFGPGTRLLVL.

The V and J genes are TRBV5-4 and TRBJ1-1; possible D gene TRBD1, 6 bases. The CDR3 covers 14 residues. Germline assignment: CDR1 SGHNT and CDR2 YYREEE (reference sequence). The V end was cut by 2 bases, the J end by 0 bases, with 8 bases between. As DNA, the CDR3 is TGTGCCAGCAGCTTAACAGGGATGAACACTGAAGCTTTCTTT. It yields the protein CASSLTGMNTEAFF.

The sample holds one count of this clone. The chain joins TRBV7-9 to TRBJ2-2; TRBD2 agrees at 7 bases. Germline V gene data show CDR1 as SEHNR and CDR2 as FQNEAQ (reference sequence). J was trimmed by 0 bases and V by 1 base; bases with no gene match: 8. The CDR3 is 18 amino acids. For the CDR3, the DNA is TGTGCCAGCAGCTTAGGAACCGGACTAGTCGCGAACACCGGGGAGCTGTTTTTT. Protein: CASSLGTGLVANTGELFF.

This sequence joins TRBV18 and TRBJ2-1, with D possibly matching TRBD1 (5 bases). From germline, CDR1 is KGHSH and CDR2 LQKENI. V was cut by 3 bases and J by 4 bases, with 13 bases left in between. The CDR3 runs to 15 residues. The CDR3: CASSPTARQYNEQFF. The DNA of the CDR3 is TGTGCCAGCTCACCTACGGCGAGACAGTACAATGAGCAGTTCTTC. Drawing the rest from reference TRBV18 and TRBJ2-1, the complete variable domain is NAGVMQNPRHLVRRRGQEARLRCSPMKGHSHVYWYRQLPEEGLKFMVYLQKENIIDESGMPKERFSAEFPKEGPSILRIQQVVRGDSAAYFCASSPTARQYNEQFFGPGTRLTVL.

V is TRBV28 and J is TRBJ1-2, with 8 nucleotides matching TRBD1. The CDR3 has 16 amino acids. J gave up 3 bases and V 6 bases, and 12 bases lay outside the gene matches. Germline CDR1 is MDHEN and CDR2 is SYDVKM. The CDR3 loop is CASRFHPQGAYYGYTF. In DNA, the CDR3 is TGTGCCAGCAGATTTCATCCCCAGGGGGCCTACTATGGCTACACCTTC.

Here the CDR3 reads CASSYGGARTNTEAFF. CDR3 bases: TGTGCCAGCAGTTATGGAGGGGCCAGAACGAACACTGAAGCTTTCTTT. The chain links TRBV6-6 to TRBJ1-1; TRBD1 is a possible D gene (5 bases). Trimming stripped 3 bases from V and 1 base from J, with 15 bases between. The CDR3 is 16 amino acids. Germline CDR1 reads MNHNY; CDR2 reads SVGAGI (reference sequence).

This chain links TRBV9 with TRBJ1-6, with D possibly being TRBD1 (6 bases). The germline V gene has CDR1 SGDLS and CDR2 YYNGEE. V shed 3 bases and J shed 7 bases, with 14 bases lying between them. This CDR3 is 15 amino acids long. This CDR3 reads CASSGSGAKNSPLHF. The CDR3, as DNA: TGTGCCAGCAGCGGGTCAGGGGCAAAGAATTCACCCCTCCACTTT.

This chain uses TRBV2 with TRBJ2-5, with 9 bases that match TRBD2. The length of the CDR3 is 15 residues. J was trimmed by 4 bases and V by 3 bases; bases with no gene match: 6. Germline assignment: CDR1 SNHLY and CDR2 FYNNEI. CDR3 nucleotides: TGTGCCAGCAGTGACTTAGCGGGAGAAGGAGAGACCCAGTACTTC. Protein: CASSDLAGEGETQYF.

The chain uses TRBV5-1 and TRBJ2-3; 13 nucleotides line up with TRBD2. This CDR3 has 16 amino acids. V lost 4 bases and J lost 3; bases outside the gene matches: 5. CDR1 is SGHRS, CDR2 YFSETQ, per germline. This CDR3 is CASSAQTSGRTDTQYF. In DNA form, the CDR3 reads TGCGCCAGCAGCGCCCAGACTAGCGGGAGGACAGATACGCAGTATTTT.

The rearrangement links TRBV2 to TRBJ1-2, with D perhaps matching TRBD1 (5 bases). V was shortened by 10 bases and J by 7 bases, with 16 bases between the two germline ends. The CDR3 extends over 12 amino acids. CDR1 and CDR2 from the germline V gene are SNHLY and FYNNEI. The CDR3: CAKGQDLGGYTF. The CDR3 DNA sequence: TGTGCCAAGGGGCAGGATTTAGGTGGCTACACCTTC. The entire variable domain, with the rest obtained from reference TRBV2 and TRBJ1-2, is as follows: EPEVTQTPSHQVTQMGQEVILRCVPISNHLYFYWYRQILGQKVEFLVSFYNNEISEKSEIFDDQFSVERPDGSNFTLKIRSTKLEDSAMYFCAKGQDLGGYTFGSGTRLTVV.

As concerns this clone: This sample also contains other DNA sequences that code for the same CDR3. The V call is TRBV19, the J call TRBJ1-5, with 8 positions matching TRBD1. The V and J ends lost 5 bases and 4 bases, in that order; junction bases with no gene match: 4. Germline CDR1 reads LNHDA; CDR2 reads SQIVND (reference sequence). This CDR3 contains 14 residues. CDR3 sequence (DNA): TGTGCCAGTAGTCCTACAGGGGGGAATCAGCCCCAGCATTTT. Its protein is CASSPTGGNQPQHF.

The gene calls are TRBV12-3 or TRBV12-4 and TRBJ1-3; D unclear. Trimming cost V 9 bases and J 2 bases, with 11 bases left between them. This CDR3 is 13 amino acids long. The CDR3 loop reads CASRETAGNTIYF. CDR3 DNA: TGTGCCAGTAGGGAGACGGCTGGAAACACCATATATTTT.